One and the same sample provided the 27 T cell receptor beta chains below, sequenced in a study of beta chain features in type 1 diabetes. Reverse transcription of all isolated RNA meant that expressed TCRB transcripts were sequenced. Sequenced by immunoSEQ multiplex PCR; TCRdb stores in-frame clones only, minus some. In the table there are roughly 610,000 clones, roughly 16% of which are singletons. Input material: naive CD4+ T cells from blood. The origin of the receptors is a man aged 18 to 30 in good health.

V and J are TRBV5-1 and TRBJ2-5; 7 bases agree with TRBD1. V shed 5 bases, J shed 1 base, and the junction held 11 bases outside the gene matches. The CDR3 is 16 amino acids. Germline-derived CDR1 and CDR2 are SGHRS and YFSETQ. CDR3 amino acids: CASRDDPTGIQETQYF. The CDR3 coding sequence is TGCGCCAGCAGAGACGACCCGACAGGGATCCAAGAGACCCAGTACTTC.

This rearrangement joins TRBV7-8 to TRBJ2-7; weak D call: TRBD2 (5 bases). The germline CDR1 and CDR2 sequences are SGHVS and FQNEAQ. The CDR3 sequence is 14 residues long. V lost 4 bases and J lost 0, with 10 bases in between. The CDR3 region has the DNA TGTGCCAGCAGCTCGACGGGGTACTCCTACGAGCAGTACTTC. This gives the protein CASSSTGYSYEQYF.

V and J are TRBV7-2 and TRBJ2-5; 7 nucleotides match TRBD1. The V segment lost 5 bases and the J segment 11 bases; nucleotides outside the gene matches: 17. There are 15 residues in the CDR3. Germline V gene data show CDR1 as SGHTA and CDR2 as FQGNSA. CDR3 in amino acids: CASSQGGAGVVSQYF. Written as DNA, the CDR3 is TGTGCCAGCAGCCAAGGGGGCGCAGGTGTAGTGTCTCAGTACTTC.

This clone turned up a few times. V and J are TRBV7-2 and TRBJ2-4; possibly TRBD2 for D (6 bases). Trimming removed 4 bases from V and 0 bases from J, with 10 bases in between. Germline CDR1 reads SGHTA; CDR2 reads FQGNSA. This CDR3 is 15 amino acids long. CDR3: CASSSMGGAKNIQYF. The CDR3 DNA reads TGTGCCAGCAGCTCTATGGGGGGAGCCAAAAACATTCAGTACTTC.

A few counts support this clone. The chain uses TRBV28 and TRBJ2-5, with D perhaps matching TRBD2 (5 bases). The germline V gene encodes CDR1 MDHEN and CDR2 SYDVKM. V was cut by 3 bases and J by 9 bases, with 11 bases left in between. This CDR3 has 12 amino acids. The CDR3 coding sequence is TGTGCCAGCAGTTTCCGAGGGCGGGCCCAGTACTTC. Its protein is CASSFRGRAQYF.

This sequence joins TRBV29-1 and TRBJ2-4; 9 nucleotides line up with TRBD1. Germline CDR1 and CDR2: SQVTM and ANQGSEA. Trimming cost V 4 bases and J 9 bases; bases outside gene matches: 16. The CDR3 has 16 amino acids. CDR3: CSVVRGHRDRVTIQYF. For the CDR3, the DNA is TGCAGCGTTGTGAGGGGACACCGGGACAGGGTTACCATTCAGTACTTC.

This clone was detected a few times. The V and J genes are TRBV11-1 and TRBJ1-2; tentative D call: TRBD1 (5 bases). The CDR3 totals 13 residues. V was shortened by 7 bases and J by 4 bases, with 13 bases between the two germline ends. From germline, CDR1 is SGHAT and CDR2 FQDESV (reference sequence). Here the CDR3 reads CASTPGRGYGYTF. For the CDR3, the DNA is TGTGCCAGCACTCCGGGGCGGGGCTATGGCTACACCTTC.

The chain is built from TRBV5-1 and TRBJ1-1, with TRBD1 as a possible D gene (6 bases). Germline V gene sequence: CDR1 SGHRS, CDR2 YFSETQ. Trimming removed 4 bases at V and 0 bases at J, with 10 bases between. The CDR3 contains 14 residues. CDR3 sequence: CASSPGTLNTEAFF. In nucleotides, the CDR3 is TGCGCCAGCAGCCCGGGGACATTGAACACTGAAGCTTTCTTT.

CDR3 sequence (DNA): TGTGCCAGCAGCCCAGGGTTGAGAAACACCATATATTTT. Translation gives CASSPGLRNTIYF. V gene TRBV7-8 combines with J gene TRBJ1-3; weak D call: TRBD1 (5 bases). The V end lost 5 bases, the J end lost 5 bases, and 10 bases lay between the germline ends. Looked up from germline, CDR1 is SGHVS and CDR2 is FQNEAQ. There are 13 residues in the CDR3.

This clone was counted many times. Other DNA sequences in the sample encode the same CDR3. The CDR3 coding sequence is TGTGCCAGCAGCGTAGGCACAGATACGCAGTATTTT. It yields the protein CASSVGTDTQYF. The chain couples TRBV9 to TRBJ2-3; D gene uncertain. CDR3 length equals 12 residues. Trimming stripped 0 bases from V and 1 base from J, with 0 bases between. From germline, CDR1 is SGDLS and CDR2 YYNGEE.

This clone came up a few times. The DNA for the CDR3 is TGTGCCAGCAGACTGACAGTGAGAGCTAACTATGGCTACACCTTC. Its protein product is CASRLTVRANYGYTF. This chain links TRBV27 with TRBJ1-2; weak D call: TRBD1 (5 bases). Germline V gives CDR1 MNHEY, CDR2 SMNVEV (reference sequence). Trimming left V 6 bases short and J 0 bases short, with 14 bases between. This CDR3 is built from 15 residues.

V is TRBV15 and J is TRBJ2-7; D not certain. CDR3 length: 15 amino acids. Trimming removed 0 bases at V and 0 bases at J, with 9 bases between. The germline CDR1 and CDR2 sequences are LNHNV and YYDKDF (reference sequence). CDR3 loop: CATSRERQISYEQYF. CDR3 nucleotides: TGTGCCACCAGCAGAGAAAGGCAAATCTCCTACGAGCAGTACTTC.

This clone was seen a few times. The genes are TRBV25-1 and TRBJ2-1; TRBD1 agrees at 11 bases. CDR1 and CDR2 (germline): MGHDK, SYGVNS. There are 15 residues in the CDR3. The V gene end was trimmed by 4 bases and the J gene end by 8 bases; junction bases not matched to a gene: 7. CDR3 in amino acids: CASSVTGQGDYEQFF. The CDR3 DNA reads as TGTGCCAGCAGTGTAACGGGACAGGGGGACTATGAGCAGTTCTTC.

This chain uses TRBV6-5 with TRBJ1-5, with a weak D call TRBD1 (6 bases). Trimming pared 6 bases from V and 7 bases from J, leaving 16 bases between. The CDR3 contains 14 residues. Per germline, CDR1 MNHEY and CDR2 SVGAGI. CDR3 in amino acids: CASRGGGIRQPQHF. The CDR3 nucleotides read TGTGCCAGCAGGGGAGGGGGGATCAGGCAGCCCCAGCATTTT.

This clone appeared a single time. This sequence joins TRBV28 and TRBJ1-2; no clear D gene. CDR1 is MDHEN and CDR2 is SYDVKM in the germline V gene. This CDR3 spans 14 amino acids. V was trimmed by 11 bases and J by 1 base, leaving 17 bases between them. The CDR3 nucleotides are TGTGCCTCAAGGGCAGCGTCATTTAACTATGGCTACACCTTC. Amino acids: CASRAASFNYGYTF.

The CDR3 DNA sequence: TGTGCCAGCAGCTTAGCATGGCAGAGAGCTTGGAATGAGCAGTTCTTC. It is translated as CASSLAWQRAWNEQFF. The chain recombines TRBV7-9 with TRBJ2-1; no clear D gene. Trimming took off 0 bases at V and 7 bases at J, with 16 bases between the two ends. CDR1 SEHNR and CDR2 FQNEAQ come from the germline V gene (reference sequence). This CDR3 comprises 16 residues.

The sample holds a few counts of this clone. V is TRBV7-2 and J is TRBJ2-2; the D gene is possibly TRBD2 (6 bases). The CDR3 length is 15 residues. CDR1 is SGHTA, CDR2 FQGNSA, per germline. Trimming cost V 7 bases and J 2 bases, with 14 bases left between them. CDR3 loop: CASTRSSVNTGELFF. CDR3 DNA sequence: TGTGCCAGCACTCGGTCTAGCGTAAACACCGGGGAGCTGTTTTTT. The full variable domain, completed using reference TRBV7-2 and TRBJ2-2, is GAGVSQSPSNKVTEKGKDVELRCDPISGHTALYWYRQSLGQGLEFLIYFQGNSAPDKSGLPSDRFSAERTGGSVSTLTIQRTQQEDSAVYLCASTRSSVNTGELFFGEGSRLTVL.

The genes are TRBV4-2 and TRBJ2-7; D is possibly TRBD2 (5 bases). Trimming stripped 4 bases from V and 2 bases from J, with 12 bases between. The CDR3 has 14 residues. CDR1 is LGHNA and CDR2 is YNFKEQ in the germline V gene. This chain's CDR3 is CASSPAVGTYEQYF. The DNA for the CDR3 is TGTGCCAGCAGCCCAGCTGTCGGGACCTACGAGCAGTACTTC.

The chain links TRBV23-1 to TRBJ2-3, with 9 positions matching TRBD1. TRBV23-1 is flagged as an ORF with uncertain function. V lost 3 bases to trimming and J lost 3 bases; unmatched junction nucleotides: 19. The CDR3 runs 20 residues. CDR3 nucleotide sequence: TGCGCCAGCAGTCACAATTCTACCGGGACAGGGTACCGTTGGACAGATACGCAGTATTTT. It codes for CASSHNSTGTGYRWTDTQYF.

J is TRBJ2-6 and V is TRBV7-9, with D tentatively TRBD1 (5 bases). There are 17 residues in the CDR3. The germline CDR1 and CDR2 sequences are SEHNR and FQNEAQ (reference sequence). The V gene lost 5 bases and the J gene lost 0 bases, with 14 bases spanning the gap. The CDR3 DNA reads as TGTGCCAGCAGCGTACGACAGATAGGCTCTGGGGCCAACGTCCTGACTTTC. It translates to CASSVRQIGSGANVLTF.

Only a few counts were recorded for this clone. The V call is TRBV11-2, the J call TRBJ1-1, with D tentatively TRBD1 (5 bases). V was clipped by 5 bases and J by 4 bases, with 17 bases between them. The CDR3 extends over 15 amino acids. Germline V lookup: CDR1 SGHAT, CDR2 FQNNGV. For the CDR3, the DNA is TGTGCCAGCAGCCGTTTGCGGCCAGGGAGCACTGAAGCTTTCTTT. Translating it yields CASSRLRPGSTEAFF. The full variable domain, in which reference TRBV11-2 and TRBJ1-1 provide the parts outside the CDR3, is EAGVAQSPRYKIIEKRQSVAFWCNPISGHATLYWYQQILGQGPKLLIQFQNNGVVDDSQLPKDRFSAERLKGVDSTLKIQPAKLEDSAVYLCASSRLRPGSTEAFFGQGTRLTVV.

The sample holds a few counts of this clone. V and J are TRBV7-9 and TRBJ1-4, with 8 bases identical to TRBD1. The CDR3 has 14 amino acids. The V gene's germline CDR1 is SEHNR and CDR2 FQNEAQ (reference sequence). V was pared by 2 bases and J by 6 bases, with 2 bases of the junction left unmatched. The CDR3 reads CASSLPTGDEKLFF. The CDR3 nucleotides are TGTGCCAGCAGCTTACCGACAGGGGATGAAAAACTGTTTTTT.

This clone was observed a few times. The chain carries TRBV4-1 and TRBJ2-3, with TRBD2 identical over 9 bases. From germline, CDR1 is MGHRA and CDR2 YSYEKL. The CDR3 contains 18 residues. Germline trimming cut 1 base from V and 0 bases from J; bases unmatched to any gene: 8. The CDR3 loop is CASSQAIAGVTSTDTQYF. The CDR3 DNA sequence: TGCGCCAGCAGCCAAGCGATAGCGGGGGTGACTAGCACAGATACGCAGTATTTT.

This sequence joins TRBV10-3 and TRBJ1-1, with TRBD1 as a possible D gene (5 bases). Trimming removed 6 bases from V and 0 bases from J, with 8 bases in between. The CDR3 is 13 residues long. Germline-derived CDR1 and CDR2 are ENHRY and SYGVKD. The CDR3 sequence: CAISQGVNTEAFF. CDR3 bases: TGTGCCATCAGCCAGGGCGTGAACACTGAAGCTTTCTTT.

This clone was seen a handful of times. The chain links TRBV5-1 to TRBJ1-4; D remains unclear. Trimming removed 0 bases from V and 8 bases from J, with 11 bases in between. The CDR3 spans 14 residues. In germline, CDR1 is SGHRS, CDR2 YFSETQ. CDR3 region: CASSLGAAQEKLFF. The CDR3 region has the DNA TGCGCCAGCAGCTTGGGGGCCGCCCAGGAAAAACTGTTTTTT.

In this sample, this clone turned up a few times. This sequence joins TRBV5-1 and TRBJ2-6; 8 bases align to TRBD1. The CDR3 totals 17 residues. Losses at the gene ends were 4 bases for V and 0 bases for J; bases not matched to a gene: 6. CDR1 SGHRS and CDR2 YFSETQ come from the germline V gene. DNA of the CDR3: TGCGCCAGCAGCATAACCGGACAGGGCTCTGGGGCCAACGTCCTGACTTTC. Translation gives CASSITGQGSGANVLTF.

J is TRBJ1-2 and V is TRBV7-9; D may be TRBD1 (6 bases). Germline CDR1 is SEHNR and CDR2 is FQNEAQ (reference sequence). Trimming took off 3 bases at V and 5 bases at J, with 19 bases between the two ends. The CDR3 loop spans 16 amino acids. The CDR3 coding sequence is TGTGCCAGCAGCTTTATAGGACAGATGGTAGAGTATGGCTACACCTTC. This gives the protein CASSFIGQMVEYGYTF.